Listed here are 8 T cell receptor beta chains from one sample, sequenced in a study of vaccination effects on CD4 cells after COVID-19. TCRdb keeps only in-frame clones here, not all; method: immunoSEQ multiplex PCR. Of 17,000 or so clones listed, over 60% are singletons. Their antigens remain unidentified. CD4+ T cells specific for antigen were expanded with viral peptide pools by the ViraFEST assay before sequencing. It was after around eleven days of culture that CD4+ T cells were isolated. The person was diagnosed with PCR-confirmed SARS-CoV-2 infection between March and December 2020. All participants had two doses of either the BNT162b2 or mRNA-1273 vaccine. This specimen was CD4+ T cells from PBMCs cultured with SARS-CoV-2 spike peptides, taken after COVID-19 vaccination. All receptors derive from a human donor who had a prior SARS-CoV-2 infection.

This clone was found once. This sequence joins TRBV30 and TRBJ1-2; D not certain. CDR1 GTSNPN and CDR2 SVGIG come from the germline V gene (reference sequence). The CDR3 contains 15 residues. Trimming shortened V by 0 bases and J by 2 bases, and 13 bases separated the two germline ends. The CDR3 sequence is CAWSVIPSVNYGYTF. CDR3 DNA sequence: TGTGCCTGGAGTGTAATCCCTTCCGTCAACTATGGCTACACCTTC.

The V call is TRBV2, the J call TRBJ2-6, with TRBD1 matching over 8 bases. V shed 5 bases, J shed 9 bases, and the junction held 12 bases outside the gene matches. This CDR3 is built from 16 residues. Germline CDR1 is SNHLY and CDR2 is FYNNEI. CDR3 sequence reads: CASSPRTGLGGNVLTF. CDR3 coding DNA: TGTGCCAGCAGTCCCCGGACAGGGTTGGGTGGCAACGTCCTGACTTTC. The full variable domain, its missing parts supplied by reference TRBV2 and TRBJ2-6, is EPEVTQTPSHQVTQMGQEVILRCVPISNHLYFYWYRQILGQKVEFLVSFYNNEISEKSEIFDDQFSVERPDGSNFTLKIRSTKLEDSAMYFCASSPRTGLGGNVLTFGAGSRLTVL.

The chain employs TRBV11-3 and TRBJ2-7; unclear D gene. CDR1 is SGHNT and CDR2 is YENEEA in the germline V gene. The V end was cut by 4 bases, the J end by 6 bases, with 10 bases between. The CDR3 is made up of 12 amino acids. The CDR3 here is CASSSVRGEQYF. CDR3 nucleotide sequence: TGTGCCAGCAGCTCGGTTAGAGGCGAGCAGTACTTC.

This clone was seen a single time. This chain links TRBV21-1 with TRBJ2-7; TRBD1 is the table's D call, not checked against the DNA. TRBV21-1 is classified as a pseudogene. The CDR3 consists of 15 residues. DNA for the CDR3: TGTGCCAGCAGCAAAATGTGGGCAGGCAATTACGAGCAGTACTTC. Translation gives CASSKMWAGNYEQYF.

Comments on this clone: One junction end does not reproduce the germline sequence, and a read error may be involved. The genes are TRBV7-7 and TRBJ2-3; D possibly matches TRBD1 or TRBD2 (5 bases each). The germline gives CDR1 SSHAT, CDR2 FNYEAQ (reference sequence). This CDR3 contains 14 residues. CDR3 protein: CASSLGVGEGTQYF. The CDR3 DNA reads as TGTGCTAGCAGCTTAGGGGTCGGGGAAGGTACGCAGTATTTT.

The genes are TRBV3-1 (or the pseudogene TRBV3-2) and TRBJ2-7; 8 nucleotides match TRBD2. The V gene's germline CDR1 is LGHDT and CDR2 YNNKEL (reference sequence). Unmatched junction bases numbered 8, after V lost 1 base and J lost 6 bases. CDR3 size: 15 residues. Here the CDR3 reads CASSQVYSGIPEQYF. DNA for the CDR3: TGTGCCAGCAGCCAAGTATATAGCGGGATACCCGAGCAGTACTTC.

This chain uses TRBV28 with TRBJ1-5, with 9 nucleotides matching TRBD1. The CDR3 has 15 residues. V shed 6 bases, J shed 3 bases, and the junction held 6 bases outside the gene matches. Germline CDR1 is MDHEN and CDR2 is SYDVKM. The CDR3 DNA reads as TGTGCCAGCAGCCGCCGGGACAGGGACAATCAGCCCCAGCATTTT. As protein: CASSRRDRDNQPQHF.

This rearrangement joins TRBV3-1 (or the pseudogene TRBV3-2) to TRBJ1-6; D ambiguous. The CDR3 length is 13 residues. V was cut by 2 bases and J by 7 bases, with 6 bases left in between. Germline V gene data show CDR1 as LGHDT and CDR2 as YNNKEL (reference sequence). CDR3 in DNA: TGTGCCAGCAGCCAACAGCAGAATTCACCCCTCCACTTT. This translates into CASSQQQNSPLHF.